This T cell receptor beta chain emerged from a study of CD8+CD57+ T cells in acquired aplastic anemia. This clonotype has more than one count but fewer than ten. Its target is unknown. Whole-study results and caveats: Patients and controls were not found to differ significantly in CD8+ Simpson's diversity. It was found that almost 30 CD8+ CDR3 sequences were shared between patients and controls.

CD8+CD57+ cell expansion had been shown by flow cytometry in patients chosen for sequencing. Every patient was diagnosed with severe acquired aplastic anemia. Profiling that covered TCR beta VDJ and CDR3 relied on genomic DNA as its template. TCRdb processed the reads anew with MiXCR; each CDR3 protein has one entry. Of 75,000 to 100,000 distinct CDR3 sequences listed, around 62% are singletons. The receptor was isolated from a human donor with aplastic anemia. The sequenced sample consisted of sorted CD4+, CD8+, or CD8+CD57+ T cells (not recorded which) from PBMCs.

CDR3 sequence (DNA): TGCAGTGCCCCAGGGGACAACTCCTACGAGCAGTACTTC. It yields the protein CSAPGDNSYEQYF. V gene TRBV20-1 combines with J gene TRBJ2-7, with D possibly matching TRBD1 (6 bases). CDR3 length equals 13 residues. The V and J ends lost 6 bases and 0 bases respectively, with 12 bases between them. CDR1 is DFQATT and CDR2 is SNEGSKA in the germline V gene (reference sequence).